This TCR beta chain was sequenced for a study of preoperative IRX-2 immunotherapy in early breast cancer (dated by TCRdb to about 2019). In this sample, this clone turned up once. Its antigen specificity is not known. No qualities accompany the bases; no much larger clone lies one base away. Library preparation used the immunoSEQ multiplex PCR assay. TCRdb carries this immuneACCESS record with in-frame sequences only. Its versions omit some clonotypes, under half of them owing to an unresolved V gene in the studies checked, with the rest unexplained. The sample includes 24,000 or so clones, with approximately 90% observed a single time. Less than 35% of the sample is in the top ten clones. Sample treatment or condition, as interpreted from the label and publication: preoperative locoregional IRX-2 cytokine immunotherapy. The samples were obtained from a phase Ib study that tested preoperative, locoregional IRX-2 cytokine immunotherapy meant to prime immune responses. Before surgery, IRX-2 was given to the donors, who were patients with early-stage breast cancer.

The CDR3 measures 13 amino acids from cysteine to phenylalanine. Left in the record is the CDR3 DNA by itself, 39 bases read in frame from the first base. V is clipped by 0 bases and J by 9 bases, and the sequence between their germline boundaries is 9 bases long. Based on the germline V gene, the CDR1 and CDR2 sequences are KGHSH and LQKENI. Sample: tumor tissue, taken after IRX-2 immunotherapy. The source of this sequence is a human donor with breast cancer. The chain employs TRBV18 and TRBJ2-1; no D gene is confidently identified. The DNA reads TGTGCCAGCTCACCACCTAGCACACGTGAGCAGTTCTTC. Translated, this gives CASSPPSTREQFF.